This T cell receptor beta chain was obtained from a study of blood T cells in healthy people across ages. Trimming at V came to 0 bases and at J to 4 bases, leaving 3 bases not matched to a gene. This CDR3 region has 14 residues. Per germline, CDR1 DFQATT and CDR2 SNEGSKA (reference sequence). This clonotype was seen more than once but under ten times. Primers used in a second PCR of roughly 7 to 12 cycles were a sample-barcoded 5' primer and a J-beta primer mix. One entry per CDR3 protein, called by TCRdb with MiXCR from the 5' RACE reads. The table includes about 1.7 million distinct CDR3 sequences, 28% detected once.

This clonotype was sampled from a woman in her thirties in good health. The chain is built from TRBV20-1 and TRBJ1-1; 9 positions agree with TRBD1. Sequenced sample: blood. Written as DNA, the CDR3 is TGCAGTGCTAGAGAGGGGACAGGGCCCACTGAAGCTTTCTTT. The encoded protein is CSAREGTGPTEAFF.